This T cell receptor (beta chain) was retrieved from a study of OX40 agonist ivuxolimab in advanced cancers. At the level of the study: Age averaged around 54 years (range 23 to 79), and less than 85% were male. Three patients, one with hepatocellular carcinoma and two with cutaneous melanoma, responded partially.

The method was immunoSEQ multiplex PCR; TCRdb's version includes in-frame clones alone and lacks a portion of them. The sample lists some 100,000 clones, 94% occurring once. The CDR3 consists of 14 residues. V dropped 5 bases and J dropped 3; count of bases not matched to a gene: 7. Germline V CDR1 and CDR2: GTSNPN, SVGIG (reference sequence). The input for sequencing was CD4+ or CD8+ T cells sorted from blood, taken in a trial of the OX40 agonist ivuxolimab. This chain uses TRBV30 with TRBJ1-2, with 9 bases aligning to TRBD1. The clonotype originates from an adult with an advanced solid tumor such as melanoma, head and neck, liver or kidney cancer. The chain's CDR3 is CAWDTWDRDYGYTF. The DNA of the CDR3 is TGTGCCTGGGACACGTGGGACAGGGACTATGGCTACACCTTC. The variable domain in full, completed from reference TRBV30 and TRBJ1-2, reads SQTIHQWPATLVQPVGSPLSLECTVEGTSNPNLYWYRQAAGRGLQLLFYSVGIGQISSEVPQNLSASRPQDRQFILSSKKLLLSDSGFYLCAWDTWDRDYGYTFGSGTRLTVV.